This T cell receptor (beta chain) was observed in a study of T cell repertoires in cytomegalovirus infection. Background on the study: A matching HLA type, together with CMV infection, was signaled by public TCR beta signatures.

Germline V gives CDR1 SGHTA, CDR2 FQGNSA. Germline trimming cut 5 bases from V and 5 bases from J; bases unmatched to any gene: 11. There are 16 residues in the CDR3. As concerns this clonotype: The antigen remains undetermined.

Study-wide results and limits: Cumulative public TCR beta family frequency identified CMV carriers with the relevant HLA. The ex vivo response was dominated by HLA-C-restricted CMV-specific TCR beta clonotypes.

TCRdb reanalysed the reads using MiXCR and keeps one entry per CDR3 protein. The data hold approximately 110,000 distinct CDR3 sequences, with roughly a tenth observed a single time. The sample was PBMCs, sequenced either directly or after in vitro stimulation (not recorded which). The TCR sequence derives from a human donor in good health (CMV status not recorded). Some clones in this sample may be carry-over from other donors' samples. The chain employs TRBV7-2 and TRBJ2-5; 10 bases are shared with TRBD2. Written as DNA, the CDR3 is TGTGCCAGCAGCATACTAGCGGGAAGCAATCGGGAGACCCAGTACTTC. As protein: CASSILAGSNRETQYF.